Presented here are 8 T cell receptor beta chains from one specimen sequenced in a study of immune heterogeneity within non-small cell lung tumors. Per sample, approximately 0.6 ug of bulk tumor genomic DNA was the template used. Biopsy collection occurred during surgery, with several far-apart biopsies per primary tumor. Newly diagnosed with untreated non-small cell lung cancer, the patients underwent curative surgery. Amplification of the TCR beta CDR3 was achieved through multiplex PCR with 32 V and 13 J primers. MiXCR was run by TCRdb on the multiplex PCR reads, yielding one entry per CDR3 protein. The repertoire holds under 25,000 distinct CDR3 sequences, with over 25% as singletons. Input material: lung tumor tissue. The origin of the receptors is a man in his forties with non-small cell lung cancer.

V and J are TRBV6-2 or TRBV6-3 and TRBJ1-1; D may be TRBD1 (5 bases). V was pared by 6 bases and J by 4 bases, with 24 bases between. This CDR3 has 17 amino acids. Germline V gives CDR1 MNHEY, CDR2 SVGEGT. In DNA form, the CDR3 reads TGTGCCAGCAGCCGAAAGAAACCTACAAGGGGAAGCACTGAAGCTTTCTTT. Translating it yields CASSRKKPTRGSTEAFF.

Notes on this clonotype: A much bigger clone sits one base away, suggesting this may be a read error. V gene TRBV10-1 combines with J gene TRBJ2-7; possible D gene TRBD2, 6 bases. The germline V gene has CDR1 WNHNN and CDR2 SYGVQD (reference sequence). This CDR3 spans 12 amino acids. CDR3 coding DNA: TGCGCCGGGGGGAAGGGTAGCAACGAGCATTACTTC. Protein product: CAGGKGSNEHYF.

This clonotype has more than one count but fewer than ten. The chain has TRBV6-2 or TRBV6-3 and TRBJ2-3; 8 nucleotides match TRBD2. Germline lookup yields CDR1 MNHEY and CDR2 SVGEGT. The CDR3 loop spans 14 amino acids. Trimming at V came to 5 bases and at J to 6 bases, leaving 7 bases not matched to a gene. The CDR3 here is CASSPGGSSDTQYF. CDR3 coding DNA: TGTGCCAGCAGTCCGGGAGGGAGTTCGGATACGCAGTATTTT.

In the case of this clonotype: This clone may be a read error of a much larger clone one base away. The V call is TRBV24-1, the J call TRBJ2-1, with 10 bases lining up with TRBD2. The CDR3 loop spans 15 amino acids. The V gene's germline CDR1 is KGHDR and CDR2 SFDVKD. This CDR3 reads CATKASGSSYNEQSF. The CDR3 bases are TGTGCCACCAAGGCTAGCGGGAGCTCCTACAATGAGCAGTCCTTC.

The V call is TRBV5-4, the J call TRBJ2-7; TRBD1 agrees at 8 bases. J was trimmed by 2 bases and V by 5 bases; bases with no gene match: 9. This CDR3 comprises 15 residues. Germline V CDR1 and CDR2: SGHNT, YYREEE (reference sequence). The CDR3 DNA is TGTGCCAGCAGTACCCGGGACAGGCCTCCCTACGAGCAGTACTTC. This sequence encodes CASSTRDRPPYEQYF.

This clonotype was observed a handful of times. A much larger clone lies one base from this, so it may be a read error. The V call is TRBV6-2 or TRBV6-3, the J call TRBJ2-7, with D possibly being TRBD1 (5 bases). The germline V gene has CDR1 MNHEY and CDR2 SVGEGT. This CDR3 spans 15 amino acids. CDR3 DNA: TGTGCCAGCTACTCCCCCCGACAGTTCTCCTACGAGCAGCACTTC. Its translation is CASYSPRQFSYEQHF.

Many counts were recorded for this clonotype. The V call is TRBV15, the J call TRBJ2-1; D is unresolved. The CDR3 sequence is 13 residues long. Germline V CDR1 and CDR2: LNHNV, YYDKDF (reference sequence). Trimming removed 4 bases from V and 5 bases from J, with 9 bases in between. The CDR3 sequence is CATSTQSHNEQFF. The CDR3 region has the DNA TGTGCCACCAGCACCCAATCCCACAATGAGCAGTTCTTC. The complete variable domain, with remaining parts taken from reference TRBV15 and TRBJ2-1, reads DAMVIQNPRYQVTQFGKPVTLSCSQTLNHNVMYWYQQKSSQAPKLLFHYYDKDFNNEADTPDNFQSRRPNTSFCFLDIRSPGLGDTAMYLCATSTQSHNEQFFGPGTRLTVL.

Worth noting for this clonotype: At one end, the junction sequence differs from germline, possibly due to a read error. The J gene is TRBJ1-6, the V gene TRBV5-5; weak D call: TRBD1 (5 bases). The germline CDR1 and CDR2 sequences are SGHKS and YYEKEE (reference sequence). The CDR3 spans 18 residues. The CDR3 DNA reads TGTGCCAGCGGCTTGGATAGGGACCCAATCTCCTATAATTCACCCCTCCACTTT. Encoded protein: CASGLDRDPISYNSPLHF. The whole variable domain, remainder taken from reference TRBV5-5 and TRBJ1-6, is DAGVTQSPTHLIKTRGQQVTLRCSPISGHKSVSWYQQVLGQGPQFIFQYYEKEERGRGNFPDRFSARQFPNYSSELNVNALLLGDSALYLCASGLDRDPISYNSPLHFGNGTRLTVT.